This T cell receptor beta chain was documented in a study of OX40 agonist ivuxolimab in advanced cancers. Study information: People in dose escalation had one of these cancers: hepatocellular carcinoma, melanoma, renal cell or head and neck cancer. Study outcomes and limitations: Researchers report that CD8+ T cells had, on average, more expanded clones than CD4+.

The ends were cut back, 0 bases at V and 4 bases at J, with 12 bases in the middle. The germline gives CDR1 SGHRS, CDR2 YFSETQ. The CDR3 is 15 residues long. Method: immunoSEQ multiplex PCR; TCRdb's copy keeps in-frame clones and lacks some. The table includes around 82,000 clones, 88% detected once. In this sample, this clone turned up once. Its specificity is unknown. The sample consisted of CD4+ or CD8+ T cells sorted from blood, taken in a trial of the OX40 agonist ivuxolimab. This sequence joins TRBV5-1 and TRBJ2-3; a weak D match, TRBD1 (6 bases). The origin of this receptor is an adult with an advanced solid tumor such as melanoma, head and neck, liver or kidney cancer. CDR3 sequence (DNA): TGCGCCAGCAGCTTGGAGGGGGAAAGCGCAGATACGCAGTATTTT. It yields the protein CASSLEGESADTQYF.